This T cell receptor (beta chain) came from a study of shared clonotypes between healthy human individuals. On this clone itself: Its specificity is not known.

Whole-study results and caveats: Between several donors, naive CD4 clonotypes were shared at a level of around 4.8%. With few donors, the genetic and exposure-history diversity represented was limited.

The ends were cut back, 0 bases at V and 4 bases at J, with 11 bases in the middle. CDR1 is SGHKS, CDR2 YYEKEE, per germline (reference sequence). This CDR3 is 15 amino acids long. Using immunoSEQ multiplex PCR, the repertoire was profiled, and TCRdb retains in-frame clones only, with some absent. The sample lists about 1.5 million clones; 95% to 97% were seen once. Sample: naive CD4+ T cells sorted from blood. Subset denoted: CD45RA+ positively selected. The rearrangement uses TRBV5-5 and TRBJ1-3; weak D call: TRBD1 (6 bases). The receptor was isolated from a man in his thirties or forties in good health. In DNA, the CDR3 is TGTGCCAGCAGCTTGGAACAGGGACAAGGAAACACCATATATTTT. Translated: CASSLEQGQGNTIYF.